This TCR beta chain was retrieved from a study of TIL therapy for anti-PD-1-resistant metastatic lung cancer. Looking at the study overall: Patients had a median age of approximately 50 years (range 38-75). Most patients had lung adenocarcinoma; a few tumors were EGFR-mutant, two ALK-rearranged; half smoked currently or formerly. Study outcomes and limitations: The cohort had more treatment-naive, never-smoker and oncogene-addicted patients than typical.

In regard to this clone: Its antigen is unknown.

The libraries were made with immunoSEQ v3. The method was immunoSEQ multiplex PCR; TCRdb's version includes in-frame clones alone and lacks a portion of them. The sample includes approximately 47,000 clones, 80% to 90% of them seen just once. J gave up 3 bases and V 6 bases, and 4 bases lay outside the gene matches. The CDR3 covers 14 residues. Looked up from germline, CDR1 is MDHEN and CDR2 is SYDVKM. The time point: pre-treatment sample, taken before nivolumab and TIL therapy. Patients were adults with stage 4 NSCLC. This rearrangement joins TRBV28 to TRBJ2-2, with TRBD1 identical over 7 bases. The starting material was blood, obtained at baseline. The TCR originated in a person between 30 and 80 years old with non-small cell lung cancer. CDR3 bases: TGTGCCAGCAGCAGACAGGGAGACACCGGGGAGCTGTTTTTT. Its translation: CASSRQGDTGELFF. Filled out from reference TRBV28 and TRBJ2-2, the complete variable domain reads DVKVTQSSRYLVKRTGEKVFLECVQDMDHENMFWYRQDPGLGLRLIYFSYDVKMKEKGDIPEGYSVSREKKERFSLILESASTNQTSMYLCASSRQGDTGELFFGEGSRLTVL.